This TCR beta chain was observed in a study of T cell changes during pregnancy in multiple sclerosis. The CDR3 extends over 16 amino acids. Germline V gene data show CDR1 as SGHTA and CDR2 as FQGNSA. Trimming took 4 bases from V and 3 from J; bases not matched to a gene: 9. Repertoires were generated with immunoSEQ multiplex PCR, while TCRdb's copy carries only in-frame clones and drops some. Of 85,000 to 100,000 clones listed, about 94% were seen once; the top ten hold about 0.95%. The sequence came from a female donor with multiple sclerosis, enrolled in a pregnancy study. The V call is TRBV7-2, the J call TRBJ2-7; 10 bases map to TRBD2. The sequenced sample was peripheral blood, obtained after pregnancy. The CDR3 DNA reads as TGTGCCAGCAGCTCGCAGACAGCGGGGGGGTACTACGAGCAGTACTTC. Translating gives CASSSQTAGGYYEQYF.